Below are 28 T cell receptor beta chains sequenced from a single sample in a study of T cells in localized non-small cell lung cancer. Method: immunoSEQ multiplex PCR; TCRdb's copy keeps in-frame clones and lacks some. The sample lists more than 1,500 clones, over 25% seen once, with under 30% in the top ten. The source was normal lung tissue next to the tumor, collected before any cancer treatment. The receptor source for this set is a female donor of 60 years or more with stage I lung adenocarcinoma.

This clone is large (0.1 to 1%) in the sample. The CDR3 DNA sequence: TGTGCCAGCAGTACCCAAGGACGTGGCACTGAAGCTTTCTTT. Translating gives CASSTQGRGTEAFF. This rearrangement joins TRBV25-1 to TRBJ1-1; D is ambiguous. Germline V gene data show CDR1 as MGHDK and CDR2 as SYGVNS. The CDR3 runs 14 residues. Between the trimmed V and J ends, which lost 5 bases and 4 bases, there was a span of 14 bases.

This clone is judged medium-sized. The chain carries TRBV28 and TRBJ2-1; weak D call: TRBD2 (6 bases). CDR1 MDHEN and CDR2 SYDVKM come from the germline V gene. V was trimmed by 3 bases and J by 2 bases, leaving 11 bases between them. CDR3 length equals 15 residues. CDR3 sequence (DNA): TGTGCCAGCAGTTTGCGCGGGGTAACCTACAATGAGCAGTTCTTC. Amino acid sequence: CASSLRGVTYNEQFF. Variable domain in full (rest from reference TRBV28 and TRBJ2-1): DVKVTQSSRYLVKRTGEKVFLECVQDMDHENMFWYRQDPGLGLRLIYFSYDVKMKEKGDIPEGYSVSREKKERFSLILESASTNQTSMYLCASSLRGVTYNEQFFGPGTRLTVL.

This clone is medium-sized in the sample. This chain links TRBV6-8 with TRBJ2-7; the D gene is possibly TRBD2 (6 bases). This CDR3 contains 14 residues. Germline CDR1 is MNHGY and CDR2 is SAAAGT. Trimming pared 5 bases from V and 0 bases from J, leaving 11 bases between. CDR3 protein: CASSRLGGSYEQYF. In DNA form, the CDR3 reads TGTGCCAGCAGTCGCCTGGGGGGCTCCTACGAGCAGTACTTC.

The chain joins TRBV6-8 to TRBJ1-1, with TRBD1 as a possible D gene (5 bases). V lost 7 bases and J lost 0, with 15 bases in between. Germline CDR1 is MNHGY and CDR2 is SAAAGT. This CDR3 region has 15 residues. The CDR3 sequence: CASTFDSPMNTEAFF. The CDR3 DNA follows: TGTGCCAGCACCTTTGACAGCCCTATGAACACTGAAGCTTTCTTT.

This clone was counted between two and nine times. J is TRBJ2-1 and V is TRBV11-3, with 7 nucleotides matching TRBD2. Germline V gene lookup returns CDR1 SGHNT and CDR2 YENEEA. The CDR3 consists of 14 residues. V was pared by 2 bases and J by 9 bases, with 7 bases of the junction left unmatched. The DNA of the CDR3 is TGTGCCAGCAGCTTAAGTAGGGACTATAGTGAGCAGTTCTTC. Translation: CASSLSRDYSEQFF.

The rearrangement uses TRBV5-1 and TRBJ1-1, with TRBD1 as a possible D gene (6 bases). The germline V and J ends were trimmed by 6 bases and 3 bases, with 15 bases remaining between them. The CDR3 runs to 14 residues. Per germline, CDR1 SGHRS and CDR2 YFSETQ. The CDR3 DNA reads TGCGCCAGCAATACAGGGAATTCGGACACTGAAGCTTTCTTT. Its translation: CASNTGNSDTEAFF.

This chain joins TRBV30 and TRBJ1-5; no clear D gene. Germline loops: CDR1 GTSNPN, CDR2 SVGIG (reference sequence). Deletions cut 0 bases from V and 1 base from J, with 7 bases between. The CDR3 runs 14 residues. CDR3 loop: CAWSVLNSNQPQHF. In DNA form, the CDR3 reads TGTGCCTGGAGTGTACTAAACAGCAATCAGCCCCAGCATTTT.

The V and J genes are TRBV29-1 and TRBJ1-1, with D possibly being TRBD1 (5 bases). Germline V gives CDR1 SQVTM, CDR2 ANQGSEA. The CDR3 has 13 residues. The germline V and J ends were trimmed by 7 bases and 5 bases, with 17 bases remaining between them. This chain's CDR3 is CSAVRDGGTEAFF. The DNA for the CDR3 is TGCAGCGCCGTCCGGGACGGTGGAACTGAAGCTTTCTTT.

This clone counts as medium-sized. The junction shows a germline mismatch at one end, possibly a read error. The CDR3: CAISWGTDHEQYF. The CDR3 DNA sequence: TGTGCCATCAGTTGGGGGACAGATCACGAGCAGTACTTC. The chain joins TRBV6-8 to TRBJ2-7, with TRBD1 matching 7 bases. The germline V gene has CDR1 MNHGY and CDR2 SAAAGT. CDR3 size: 13 residues.

The V and J genes are TRBV11-3 and TRBJ2-1; 12 nucleotides align to TRBD2. Germline V gives CDR1 SGHNT, CDR2 YENEEA. The CDR3 spans 16 residues. J lost 5 bases, V lost 5 bases, and 7 bases had no gene match. The CDR3 DNA sequence: TGTGCCAGCAGCCCATCCCTAGCGGGGGGGCACAATGAGCAGTTCTTC. Translation gives CASSPSLAGGHNEQFF.

As for this clone: A junction boundary mismatches the germline segment, possibly from a read error. V and J are TRBV19 and TRBJ1-1; D may be TRBD1 (6 bases). The CDR3 sequence is 14 residues long. The germline V gene encodes CDR1 LNHDA and CDR2 SQIVND (reference sequence). Here the CDR3 DNA reads TGTGCCAGTACTATAGGGACACAGAACACTGAAGCTTTCTTT. Its protein is CASTIGTQNTEAFF.

This clone is categorized as large (0.1 to 1%). This chain connects TRBV30 to TRBJ2-3, with 8 bases that match TRBD1. The CDR3 sequence is 14 residues long. The J segment lost 6 bases and the V segment lost 6 bases, leaving 11 bases of the junction unmatched. Per germline, CDR1 GTSNPN and CDR2 SVGIG (reference sequence). CDR3 nucleotides: TGTGCCTGTGAGGACAGGGAGGTTGGGGATACGCAGTATTTT. Amino acid sequence: CACEDREVGDTQYF.

The V gene is TRBV19, the J gene TRBJ2-1; either TRBD1 or TRBD2 may supply D (5 bases each). This CDR3 is 16 amino acids long. Germline CDR1 is LNHDA and CDR2 is SQIVND (reference sequence). V lost 1 base, J lost 2 bases, and 12 bases lay in between. The CDR3 reads CASSIGGGAPYNEQFF. The CDR3 DNA is TGTGCCAGTAGTATAGGTGGGGGAGCCCCCTACAATGAGCAGTTCTTC.

The rearrangement links TRBV19 to TRBJ2-1; 7 bases align to TRBD2. The CDR3 sequence is 14 residues long. Trimming cost V 1 base and J 8 bases; bases outside gene matches: 5. Germline V gives CDR1 LNHDA, CDR2 SQIVND (reference sequence). In DNA, the CDR3 is TGTGCCAGTAGTATAGGACTAGCCAGCGATGAGCAGTTCTTC. It yields the protein CASSIGLASDEQFF.

The genes are TRBV2 and TRBJ1-6; D is unclear. The germline V gene has CDR1 SNHLY and CDR2 FYNNEI. This CDR3 has 12 residues. Deletions cut 8 bases from V and 9 bases from J, with 11 bases between. DNA of the CDR3: TGTGCCAGCTGGACCTATGGTTCACCCCTCCACTTT. It codes for CASWTYGSPLHF. The full variable domain, its missing parts supplied by reference TRBV2 and TRBJ1-6, is EPEVTQTPSHQVTQMGQEVILRCVPISNHLYFYWYRQILGQKVEFLVSFYNNEISEKSEIFDDQFSVERPDGSNFTLKIRSTKLEDSAMYFCASWTYGSPLHFGNGTRLTVT.

The chain uses TRBV28 and TRBJ2-6; D is ambiguous. With 2 bases removed from V and 0 bases from J, the gap between germline ends came to 11 bases. Looked up from germline, CDR1 is MDHEN and CDR2 is SYDVKM. CDR3 length equals 17 residues. CDR3 sequence: CASSLGKAGSGANVLTF. CDR3 nucleotide sequence: TGTGCCAGCAGTTTAGGAAAAGCAGGCTCTGGGGCCAACGTCCTGACTTTC. The full variable domain, completed using reference TRBV28 and TRBJ2-6, is DVKVTQSSRYLVKRTGEKVFLECVQDMDHENMFWYRQDPGLGLRLIYFSYDVKMKEKGDIPEGYSVSREKKERFSLILESASTNQTSMYLCASSLGKAGSGANVLTFGAGSRLTVL.

This clone was counted between two and nine times. The genes are TRBV6-1 and TRBJ2-7, with a tentative D call TRBD2 (6 bases). The CDR3 contains 15 residues. V was cut by 1 base and J by 4 bases, with 14 bases left in between. The germline V gene encodes CDR1 MNHNS and CDR2 SASEGT. The CDR3 protein is CASSEVAGIFYEQYF. The CDR3 DNA follows: TGTGCCAGCAGTGAAGTTGCGGGGATTTTTTACGAGCAGTACTTC.

The gene calls are TRBV30 and TRBJ2-5, with no clear D. Trimming shortened V by 1 base and J by 5 bases, and 5 bases separated the two germline ends. The CDR3 has 11 amino acids. CDR1 is GTSNPN and CDR2 is SVGIG in the germline V gene (reference sequence). CDR3 DNA: TGTGCCTGGAGTGGTGGGGAGACCCAGTACTTC. This gives the protein CAWSGGETQYF.

This clone was observed a few times. The V gene is TRBV2, the J gene TRBJ1-1; a possible D gene is TRBD1 (5 bases). The germline V gene has CDR1 SNHLY and CDR2 FYNNEI. The CDR3 has 14 amino acids. Trimming took 3 bases from V and 6 from J, leaving 14 bases between them. In DNA, the CDR3 is TGTGCCAGCAGTGAGGGGGGATGGGGGGCTGAAGCTTTCTTT. Residues: CASSEGGWGAEAFF.

This rearrangement joins TRBV19 to TRBJ2-6; possible D gene TRBD2, 6 bases. The germline gives CDR1 LNHDA, CDR2 SQIVND (reference sequence). The CDR3 loop spans 18 amino acids. The germline V and J ends were trimmed by 5 bases and 0 bases, with 17 bases remaining between them. The CDR3 sequence: CASSPGPGTSSGANVLTF. In nucleotides, the CDR3 is TGTGCCAGTAGTCCTGGGCCCGGGACTTCCTCTGGGGCCAACGTCCTGACTTTC.

This clone was picked up a small number of times. This sequence joins TRBV9 and TRBJ2-7, with a weak D call TRBD2 (6 bases). The CDR3 runs 14 residues. The V end lost 2 bases, the J end lost 5 bases, and 14 bases lay between the germline ends. Germline V gene lookup returns CDR1 SGDLS and CDR2 YYNGEE. CDR3 coding DNA: TGTGCCAGCAGCGTCTCAGGGAGGCCCCACGAGCAGTACTTC. Encoded protein: CASSVSGRPHEQYF.

This chain joins TRBV11-3 and TRBJ2-7, with TRBD2 matching over 8 bases. CDR3 length: 14 residues. CDR1 SGHNT and CDR2 YENEEA come from the germline V gene. The ends lost 4 bases at V and 0 bases at J; junction bases unmatched: 2. The CDR3 nucleotides read TGTGCCAGCAGCTCCGGGACTAGCTCCTACGAGCAGTACTTC. Its protein product is CASSSGTSSYEQYF.

The chain has TRBV29-1 and TRBJ2-2; D is perhaps TRBD1 (5 bases). Per germline, CDR1 SQVTM and CDR2 ANQGSEA. V lost 0 bases, J lost 3 bases, and 5 bases lay in between. The CDR3 is 13 amino acids. CDR3 amino acids: CSVEEQDTGELFF. The CDR3 bases are TGCAGCGTTGAAGAACAGGACACCGGGGAGCTGTTTTTT.

This clone was picked up a small number of times. The J gene is TRBJ2-7, the V gene TRBV9; 15 bases match TRBD2. The germline gives CDR1 SGDLS, CDR2 YYNGEE. The CDR3 covers 16 residues. The V and J ends lost 0 bases and 5 bases, in that order; junction bases with no gene match: 3. CDR3 in amino acids: CASSVAGTSGGNEQYF. The CDR3 coding sequence is TGTGCCAGCAGCGTAGCTGGGACTAGCGGGGGGAACGAGCAGTACTTC.

This chain links TRBV25-1 with TRBJ2-7; 7 nucleotides line up with TRBD1. V lost 6 bases to trimming and J lost 2 bases; unmatched junction nucleotides: 7. CDR1 is MGHDK and CDR2 is SYGVNS in the germline V gene. This CDR3 is 14 amino acids long. The CDR3 reads CASSRDSFPYEQYF. DNA of the CDR3: TGTGCCAGCAGCCGGGACAGTTTCCCCTACGAGCAGTACTTC.

This clone has just a few counts. The rearrangement uses TRBV11-3 and TRBJ2-7; D may correspond to TRBD1 or TRBD2 (6 bases each). V lost 0 bases and J lost 6, with 12 bases in between. The CDR3 length is 14 residues. Germline CDR1 SGHNT, CDR2 YENEEA. The CDR3 DNA follows: TGTGCCAGCAGCTTAGATGGGGGGCGCGGCGAGCAGTACTTC. It yields the protein CASSLDGGRGEQYF.

This clone has a handful of counts. The V and J genes are TRBV30 and TRBJ1-5; 7 nucleotides match TRBD1. This CDR3 is built from 13 residues. After removal of 1 base from V and 6 bases from J, the junction contained 3 bases not matched to a gene. The germline V gene encodes CDR1 GTSNPN and CDR2 SVGIG (reference sequence). The CDR3 sequence is CAWSGGGSQPQHF. For the CDR3, the DNA is TGTGCCTGGAGTGGAGGGGGCTCTCAGCCCCAGCATTTT.

V and J are TRBV14 and TRBJ1-5; D remains ambiguous. The V end was cut by 1 base, the J end by 2 bases, with 3 bases between. The germline CDR1 and CDR2 sequences are SGHDN and FVKESK. CDR3 size: 13 residues. The CDR3: CASSQVGNQPQHF. The CDR3, as DNA: TGTGCCAGCAGCCAAGTGGGCAATCAGCCCCAGCATTTT.